This passage covers 27 T cell receptor beta chains from one sample sequenced in a study of cytomegalovirus exposure and HLA in healthy donors. Primers for the PCR totalled 60 Vbeta and 13 Jbeta. Sequencing used immunoSEQ multiplex PCR; TCRdb keeps in-frame clones, though not all of them. The data show approximately 160,000 clones, with around 80% seen just once and around 4.3% held by the top ten. The specimen sequenced was PBMCs. These TCRs come from a woman aged 45 to 65 in good health and CMV-seropositive.

This chain connects TRBV7-9 to TRBJ1-3, with D unresolved. This CDR3 is 18 amino acids long. The V end lost 5 bases, the J end lost 4 bases, and 24 bases lay between the germline ends. Germline CDR1 SEHNR, CDR2 FQNEAQ (reference sequence). CDR3: CASSPVAAARTRGNTIYF. The CDR3 DNA reads as TGTGCCAGCAGCCCGGTCGCGGCAGCCCGAACACGGGGAAACACCATATATTTT.

This chain joins TRBV4-1 and TRBJ1-6; unclear D gene. This CDR3 is 13 amino acids long. V lost 0 bases and J lost 14, with 11 bases in between. CDR1 MGHRA and CDR2 YSYEKL come from the germline V gene. Here the CDR3 DNA reads TGCGCCAGCAGCCAAGATGAGGGAATCGCCCTCCACTTT. It codes for CASSQDEGIALHF.

This chain uses TRBV27 with TRBJ1-3, with TRBD1 matching over 9 bases. The CDR3 covers 15 residues. With V trimmed by 5 bases and J by 4 bases, 6 bases remained unmatched. Germline V lookup: CDR1 MNHEY, CDR2 SMNVEV (reference sequence). The CDR3 loop reads CASSPGQGVGNTIYF. CDR3 nucleotide sequence: TGTGCCAGCAGTCCGGGACAGGGCGTCGGAAACACCATATATTTT.

For the CDR3, the DNA is TGTGCCAGCAGCTCCAGGACAGGGGGCGCCTCCTACGAGCAGTACTTC. Its protein is CASSSRTGGASYEQYF. The chain recombines TRBV7-8 with TRBJ2-7; TRBD1 aligns across 11 bases. This CDR3 has 16 residues. Germline V gives CDR1 SGHVS, CDR2 FQNEAQ. With V trimmed by 4 bases and J by 0 bases, 5 bases remained unmatched.

The CDR3 sequence is CASSLSFDIFNEKLFF. The CDR3 region has the DNA TGTGCCAGCAGCTTAAGTTTTGACATCTTCAATGAAAAACTGTTTTTT. The J gene is TRBJ1-4, the V gene TRBV7-2; D uncertain. This CDR3 is 16 amino acids long. CDR1 is SGHTA and CDR2 is FQGNSA in the germline V gene. Trimming removed 2 bases from V and 5 bases from J, with 15 bases in between.

The chain has TRBV19 and TRBJ1-2; D gene unclear. Germline CDR1 LNHDA, CDR2 SQIVND (reference sequence). V gave up 3 bases and J gave up 7 bases, with 9 bases separating them. CDR3 length: 12 residues. This CDR3 reads CASSIASGGYTF. CDR3 DNA sequence: TGTGCCAGTAGTATTGCCAGTGGTGGCTACACCTTC. Using reference TRBV19 and TRBJ1-2 for the parts outside the CDR3, the full variable domain is DGGITQSPKYLFRKEGQNVTLSCEQNLNHDAMYWYRQDPGQGLRLIYYSQIVNDFQKGDIAEGYSVSREKKESFPLTVTSAQKNPTAFYLCASSIASGGYTFGSGTRLTVV.

The chain links TRBV2 to TRBJ1-4; D call uncertain. V was cut by 3 bases and J by 0 bases, with 8 bases left in between. This CDR3 has 15 amino acids. Germline V gene data show CDR1 as SNHLY and CDR2 as FYNNEI. This chain's CDR3 is CASSDSRSTNEKLFF. The CDR3 DNA is TGTGCCAGCAGTGATTCGAGATCAACTAATGAAAAACTGTTTTTT.

The V and J genes are TRBV9 and TRBJ1-1, with 9 positions matching TRBD1. CDR1 and CDR2 (germline): SGDLS, YYNGEE. Trimming at V came to 5 bases and at J to 1 base, leaving 3 bases not matched to a gene. The CDR3 has 14 amino acids. The DNA for the CDR3 is TGTGCCAGCAGACAGGGGGCCGGGAACACTGAAGCTTTCTTT. It encodes CASRQGAGNTEAFF.

This clone was observed a handful of times. One end of the junction varies from germline; a read error may be responsible. The rearrangement links TRBV7-9 to TRBJ2-3; 13 bases fit TRBD2. Per the germline V gene, CDR1 is SEHNR and CDR2 is FQNEAQ (reference sequence). The CDR3 spans 16 residues. The CDR3 nucleotides read TGTTCCAGCAGCTCACTAGCGGGAGGGCCATTAGATACGCAGTATTTT. Residues: CSSSSLAGGPLDTQYF.

This clone showed up just once. The chain recombines TRBV10-3 with TRBJ1-1, with D unclear. CDR3 length: 13 residues. The V and J ends lost 4 bases and 1 base respectively, with 7 bases between them. Germline lookup yields CDR1 ENHRY and CDR2 SYGVKD. The CDR3 protein is CAISGDTNTEAFF. CDR3 nucleotides: TGTGCCATCAGTGGCGATACGAACACTGAAGCTTTCTTT.

The chain links TRBV4-1 to TRBJ1-3; possible D gene TRBD1, 5 bases. The CDR3 extends over 16 amino acids. Trimming took off 1 base at V and 2 bases at J, with 12 bases between the two ends. Germline-derived CDR1 and CDR2 are MGHRA and YSYEKL. The CDR3 DNA follows: TGCGCCAGCAGCCAAGTTGCGGGGGGAGCTGGAAACACCATATATTTT. As protein: CASSQVAGGAGNTIYF.

V is TRBV19 and J is TRBJ1-1; D gene uncertain. Trimming stripped 5 bases from V and 0 bases from J, with 7 bases between. Germline CDR1 is LNHDA and CDR2 is SQIVND (reference sequence). This CDR3 contains 13 residues. CDR3 protein: CASSSTMNTEAFF. Here the CDR3 DNA reads TGTGCCAGTAGTTCAACTATGAACACTGAAGCTTTCTTT.

CDR3 in amino acids: CASTLQMAGMNTEAFF. The CDR3 DNA follows: TGTGCCAGTACCCTACAGATGGCCGGCATGAACACTGAAGCTTTCTTT. The chain is built from TRBV9 and TRBJ1-1; no firm D call. The CDR3 contains 16 residues. The germline CDR1 and CDR2 sequences are SGDLS and YYNGEE. V gave up 8 bases and J gave up 0 bases, with 20 bases separating them.

The gene calls are TRBV12-5 and TRBJ2-3, with D maybe TRBD1 (6 bases). The CDR3 consists of 13 residues. V was pared by 2 bases and J by 3 bases, with 6 bases between. Germline V CDR1 and CDR2: LGHNT, FRNRAP. The CDR3 DNA follows: TGTGCTAGTGGTTTGACAGGGACAGATACGCAGTATTTT. It specifies CASGLTGTDTQYF. Using reference TRBV12-5 and TRBJ2-3 for the parts outside the CDR3, the full variable domain is DARVTQTPRHKVTEMGQEVTMRCQPILGHNTVFWYRQTMMQGLELLAYFRNRAPLDDSGMPKDRFSAEMPDATLATLKIQPSEPRDSAVYFCASGLTGTDTQYFGPGTRLTVL.

This clone was counted once. The rearrangement uses TRBV27 and TRBJ1-2; D not certain. From germline, CDR1 is MNHEY and CDR2 SMNVEV (reference sequence). This CDR3 has 14 residues. V was clipped by 5 bases and J by 6 bases, with 16 bases between them. The CDR3 sequence: CASSPVPGKDGYTF. The CDR3 region has the DNA TGTGCCAGCAGTCCCGTTCCGGGGAAGGATGGCTACACCTTC.

The chain carries TRBV4-3 and TRBJ2-5; 10 bases line up with TRBD2. Gene TRBJ2-7 matches the end of the DNA better, so the J call may be wrong. In germline, CDR1 is LGHNA, CDR2 YSLEER. The CDR3 runs to 15 residues. CDR3 sequence reads: CASSQGLSGGAEQYF. The CDR3 DNA sequence: TGCGCCAGCAGCCAAGGCTTGAGCGGGGGGGCCGAGCAGTACTTC.

Turning to this clone: Other DNA sequences in this sample translate to the same CDR3. J is TRBJ2-7 and V is TRBV5-6, with 8 bases fitting TRBD1. CDR1 and CDR2 from the germline V gene are SGHDT and YYEEEE. Trimming cost V 4 bases and J 3 bases; bases outside gene matches: 6. The CDR3 consists of 14 residues. The CDR3 nucleotides are TGTGCCAGCAGCACAGGGGGTCAAATCTACGAGCAGTACTTC. Protein sequence: CASSTGGQIYEQYF.

The chain employs TRBV18 and TRBJ1-2; D ambiguous. The V and J ends lost 6 bases and 7 bases respectively, with 21 bases between them. This CDR3 has 15 residues. Germline V gene sequence: CDR1 KGHSH, CDR2 LQKENI. For the CDR3, the DNA is TGTGCCAGCTCGAACGGCCAGTCGAGGATGGGTGGCTACACCTTC. It encodes CASSNGQSRMGGYTF.

CDR3 DNA: TGTGCCAGCAGTTTGTACAGGGTGGATACTGAAGCTTTCTTT. Translated: CASSLYRVDTEAFF. The J gene is TRBJ1-1, the V gene TRBV6-5, with a weak D call TRBD1 (6 bases). This CDR3 region has 14 residues. CDR1 is MNHEY and CDR2 is SVGAGI in the germline V gene. The V and J ends lost 4 bases and 5 bases respectively, with 14 bases between them.

The chain uses TRBV5-1 and TRBJ2-7; 7 nucleotides match TRBD2. J lost 2 bases, V lost 6 bases, and 11 bases had no gene match. The germline gives CDR1 SGHRS, CDR2 YFSETQ. The length of the CDR3 is 15 residues. CDR3 coding DNA: TGCGCCAGCACCGCTGGGGCTAGCGGAGCCTACGAGCAGTACTTC. It translates to CASTAGASGAYEQYF.

The chain recombines TRBV2 with TRBJ2-2; tentative D call: TRBD1 (6 bases). Germline V CDR1 and CDR2: SNHLY, FYNNEI. This CDR3 has 16 residues. The ends were cut back, 5 bases at V and 0 bases at J, with 13 bases in the middle. The CDR3 DNA reads TGTGCCAGCAGTAAGGAGGCAGGGGCGAACACCGGGGAGCTGTTTTTT. Translation gives CASSKEAGANTGELFF.

J is TRBJ1-5 and V is TRBV6-6; D perhaps matches TRBD1 (6 bases). V was cut by 0 bases and J by 3 bases, with 12 bases left in between. The CDR3 has 16 amino acids. In germline, CDR1 is MNHNY, CDR2 SVGAGI (reference sequence). Here the CDR3 DNA reads TGTGCCAGCAGTTACTCGAGGCAGGGGAACAATCAGCCCCAGCATTTT. This gives the protein CASSYSRQGNNQPQHF.

The table lists this clone with a few counts. The chain links TRBV6-5 to TRBJ1-5; no clear D gene. CDR1 is MNHEY and CDR2 is SVGAGI in the germline V gene. The CDR3 runs 13 residues. The germline V and J ends were trimmed by 6 bases and 4 bases, with 10 bases remaining between them. CDR3 region: CASSRGPNQPQHF. In DNA form, the CDR3 reads TGTGCCAGCAGCCGCGGGCCAAATCAGCCCCAGCATTTT.

The table lists this clone with a count of one. This chain uses TRBV5-4 with TRBJ2-3; D might be TRBD2 (6 bases). Trimming stripped 4 bases from V and 0 bases from J, with 12 bases between. This CDR3 has 15 residues. The V gene's germline CDR1 is SGHNT and CDR2 YYREEE (reference sequence). CDR3 protein: CASSPQGLSTDTQYF. CDR3 DNA: TGTGCCAGCAGCCCGCAGGGACTTAGCACAGATACGCAGTATTTT.

The CDR3 DNA sequence: TGTGCCAGTAATTTGGGGCCCAATCAGCCCCAGCATTTT. The encoded protein is CASNLGPNQPQHF. V and J are TRBV19 and TRBJ1-5; the D gene is possibly TRBD1 (5 bases). V gave up 7 bases and J gave up 3 bases, with 10 bases separating them. In germline, CDR1 is LNHDA, CDR2 SQIVND (reference sequence). The length of the CDR3 is 13 residues.

This sequence joins TRBV6-4 and TRBJ2-1; possible D gene TRBD2, 5 bases. From germline, CDR1 is MRHNA and CDR2 SNTAGT. Trimming took off 3 bases at V and 5 bases at J, with 14 bases between the two ends. The CDR3 totals 15 residues. The CDR3 sequence: CASSELGPGNNEQFF. The CDR3 DNA is TGTGCCAGCAGTGAACTAGGCCCCGGGAACAATGAGCAGTTCTTC.

The rearrangement uses TRBV28 and TRBJ2-5; 11 bases fit TRBD1. CDR1 and CDR2 (germline): MDHEN, SYDVKM. V shed 3 bases and J 1 base; nucleotides not matched to a gene: 4. The CDR3 spans 16 residues. CDR3 sequence: CASSFMGTGGQETQYF. The CDR3 DNA follows: TGTGCCAGCAGTTTTATGGGGACAGGGGGCCAAGAGACCCAGTACTTC.